This T cell receptor (beta chain) was profiled in a study of CD4 T cells in relation to SARS-CoV-2 and coronaviruses. General observations from the study: No crossreactivity against non-spike viral proteins was tested here.

CD4+ T cells from unexposed donors were obtained before the COVID-19 pandemic (2011-2018). Isolation of CD4+ T cells took place after about 9 days in culture. Trimming pared 6 bases from V and 4 bases from J, leaving 16 bases between. In germline, CDR1 is MNHNY, CDR2 SVGAGI (reference sequence). The CDR3 is 15 residues long. The table came from immunoSEQ multiplex PCR; TCRdb's copy has only in-frame clones and leaves some out. The table includes roughly 30,000 clones, around three quarters detected once. A remark on this clone: Antigen: not known.

The receptor's source is a human donor in good health. V is TRBV6-6 and J is TRBJ1-5; maybe TRBD1 (6 bases). The sequenced material came from CD4+ T cells from PBMCs, cultured in vitro. CDR3 protein: CASRGPGVGNQPQHF. CDR3 nucleotides: TGTGCCAGCAGAGGTCCAGGGGTAGGGAATCAGCCCCAGCATTTT.